This entry lists 3 T cell receptor beta chains sequenced from one sample in a study of blood T cell repertoires in COVID-19. Assay used: immunoSEQ multiplex PCR; TCRdb lists only in-frame clones, some missing. The sample gives about 200,000 clones, roughly 80% of which show up once; under 10% is in the top ten. What was sequenced was peripheral blood. These receptors originate from an elderly woman with COVID-19, enrolled during active disease.

The chain combines TRBV4-2 with TRBJ1-2; 9 bases line up with TRBD1. Germline CDR1 and CDR2: LGHNA and YNFKEQ. The CDR3 runs to 14 residues. Losses at the gene ends were 6 bases for V and 4 bases for J; bases not matched to a gene: 6. CDR3 loop: CASSPGQGSYGYTF. The CDR3 bases are TGTGCCAGCAGTCCTGGACAGGGGTCCTATGGCTACACCTTC.

In its sample, this clone was seen once. This chain uses TRBV7-3 with TRBJ1-1; D uncertain. The CDR3 runs 14 residues. Germline CDR1 is SGHTA and CDR2 is FQGTGA. Trimming left V 5 bases short and J 5 bases short, with 15 bases between. In DNA form, the CDR3 reads TGTGCCAGCAGCGCGACATCTTCGGATACTGAAGCTTTCTTT. Encoded protein: CASSATSSDTEAFF.

This chain joins TRBV2 and TRBJ2-2; 8 nucleotides match TRBD2. Germline CDR1 and CDR2: SNHLY and FYNNEI. The CDR3 spans 14 residues. With 7 bases clipped from V and 6 bases from J, the junction kept 7 bases outside the gene matches. The CDR3 sequence: CASNPGGGPGELFF. Written as DNA, the CDR3 is TGTGCCAGCAACCCGGGAGGGGGTCCCGGGGAGCTGTTTTTT.